Listed below are T cell receptor beta chains from one sample, sequenced in a study of control samples from healthy donors and cancer patients. Produced via immunoSEQ multiplex PCR; TCRdb's table is partial and in-frame only. The profile shows some 82,000 clones, around 87% of them singletons. Source material: blood. The receptors shown here come from a man aged 45 to 65 in good health. Both conserved end residues are part of each CDR3. The order of the fields is clone size, V gene, CDR3 length, J gene, CDR3 protein. Only some rows state a clone size, as once, few, many or a class for expanded clones.

>NA|TRBV4-3|14|TRBJ2-5
CASSQEDGLGTQYF
>NA|TRBV29-1|12|TRBJ1-1
CSVASTVTEAFF
>once|TRBV9|15|TRBJ2-5
CASSVSGTRSETQYF
>NA|TRBV11-3|14|TRBJ1-2
CASSRGQSNYGYTF
>NA|TRBV5-1|14|TRBJ2-1
CASSLRQVGNEQFF
>NA|TRBV5-6|15|TRBJ2-7
CASSLGSGRGPEQYF
>few|TRBV4-3|13|TRBJ2-3
CASSQDFWDTQYF
>once|TRBV18|16|TRBJ1-5
CASSPGQADSNQPQHF
>NA|TRBV10-2|13|TRBJ1-4
CASSEGSYEKLFF
>NA|TRBV29-1|11|TRBJ2-7
CSVENGYEQYF
>NA|TRBV6-2/TRBV6-3|16|TRBJ1-6
CASSSLPGTGGSPLHF
>few|TRBV5-1|15|TRBJ2-1
CASSLASSSYNEQFF
>once|TRBV10-3|15|TRBJ2-3
CAISDGGPSDDTQYF
>once|TRBV28|18|TRBJ1-2
CASSHMHRDPAIGYGYTF
>NA|TRBV4-3|15|TRBJ1-2
CASSQARQGKRGYTF
>NA|TRBV11-2|14|TRBJ2-4
CASGRGVQGNIQYF
>NA|TRBV6-2/TRBV6-3|15|TRBJ1-3
CASSYLSGSGNTIYF